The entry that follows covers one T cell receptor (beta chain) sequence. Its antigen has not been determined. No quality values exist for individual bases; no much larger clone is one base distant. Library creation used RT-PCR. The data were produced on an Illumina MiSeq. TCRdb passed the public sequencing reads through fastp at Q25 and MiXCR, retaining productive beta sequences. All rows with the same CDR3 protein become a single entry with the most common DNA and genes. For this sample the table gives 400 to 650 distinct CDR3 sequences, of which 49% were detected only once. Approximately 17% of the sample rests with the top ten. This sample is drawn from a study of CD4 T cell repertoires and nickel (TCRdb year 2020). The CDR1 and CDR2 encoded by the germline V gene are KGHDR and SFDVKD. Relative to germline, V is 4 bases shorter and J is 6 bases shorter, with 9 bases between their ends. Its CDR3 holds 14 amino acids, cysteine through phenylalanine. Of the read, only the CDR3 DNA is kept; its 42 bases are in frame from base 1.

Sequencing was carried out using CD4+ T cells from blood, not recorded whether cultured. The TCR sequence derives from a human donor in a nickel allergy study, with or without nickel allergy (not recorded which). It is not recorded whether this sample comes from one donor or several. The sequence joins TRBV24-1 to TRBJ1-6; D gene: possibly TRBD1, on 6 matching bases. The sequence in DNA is TGTGCCACCAGTGAGGGGGCTCCTAATTCACCCCTCCACTTT. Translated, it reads CATSEGAPNSPLHF.